The next 20 T cell receptor beta chains were all read from a single sample in a study of blood T cell repertoires in COVID-19. Produced via immunoSEQ multiplex PCR; TCRdb's table is partial and in-frame only. The profile shows fewer than 200,000 clones, 83% of them singletons. The sequenced sample was peripheral blood. The receptors shown here come from a woman of 80 years or more with acute or convalescent COVID-19.

The chain employs TRBV2 and TRBJ2-1; 16 bases are shared with TRBD2. This CDR3 is built from 16 residues. Losses at the gene ends were 6 bases for V and 7 bases for J; bases not matched to a gene: 6. Germline lookup yields CDR1 SNHLY and CDR2 FYNNEI. CDR3 DNA sequence: TGTGCCAGCAGCGAGGGACTAGCGGGAGGGTTAAATGAGCAGTTCTTC. Amino acids: CASSEGLAGGLNEQFF.

CDR3 nucleotides: TGTGCCTGGAGTGGCGACAGGGATGGCTACACCTTC. This encodes CAWSGDRDGYTF. V gene TRBV30 combines with J gene TRBJ1-2, with 7 bases identical to TRBD1. This CDR3 has 12 residues. With 1 base clipped from V and 6 bases from J, the junction kept 2 bases outside the gene matches. CDR1 and CDR2 from the germline V gene are GTSNPN and SVGIG (reference sequence).

In regard to this clone: Other DNA sequences from this sample encode an identical CDR3 as well. This chain connects TRBV5-1 to TRBJ1-1, with TRBD1 matching over 7 bases. J was trimmed by 0 bases and V by 5 bases; bases with no gene match: 4. The germline CDR1 and CDR2 sequences are SGHRS and YFSETQ. The CDR3 length is 14 residues. The chain's CDR3 is CASSLGTVNTEAFF. CDR3 DNA: TGCGCCAGCAGTCTAGGGACAGTGAACACTGAAGCTTTCTTT.

The CDR3 nucleotides are TGTGCCATCAGGTGGGACTACACCACTGAAGCTTTCTTT. Translated: CAIRWDYTTEAFF. This chain links TRBV10-3 with TRBJ1-1; perhaps TRBD1 as D (5 bases). This CDR3 contains 13 residues. The V gene's germline CDR1 is ENHRY and CDR2 SYGVKD. Trimming took off 6 bases at V and 4 bases at J, with 12 bases between the two ends.

The rearrangement joins TRBV30 to TRBJ1-6, with D unresolved. V lost 4 bases to trimming and J lost 5 bases, with 6 bases between them. The CDR3 loop spans 12 amino acids. From germline, CDR1 is GTSNPN and CDR2 SVGIG (reference sequence). For the CDR3, the DNA is TGTGCCTGGACTCAGGATAATTCACCCCTCCACTTT. Encoded protein: CAWTQDNSPLHF. Based on the CDR3 plus reference TRBV30 and TRBJ1-6, the full variable domain is SQTIHQWPATLVQPVGSPLSLECTVEGTSNPNLYWYRQAAGRGLQLLFYSVGIGQISSEVPQNLSASRPQDRQFILSSKKLLLSDSGFYLCAWTQDNSPLHFGNGTRLTVT.

This rearrangement joins TRBV10-3 to TRBJ2-7; 8 bases map to TRBD2. CDR1 and CDR2 from the germline V gene are ENHRY and SYGVKD. The CDR3 sequence is 13 residues long. J gave up 5 bases and V 4 bases, and 4 bases lay outside the gene matches. The CDR3 is CAISAGLVDEQYF. CDR3 DNA sequence: TGTGCCATCAGTGCGGGACTAGTAGACGAGCAGTACTTC.

This clone was counted a single time. The chain links TRBV7-9 to TRBJ1-2; 8 bases are a match to TRBD1. V was pared by 6 bases and J by 6 bases, with 9 bases of the junction left unmatched. The CDR3 has 14 residues. CDR1 and CDR2 (germline): SEHNR, FQNEAQ (reference sequence). In DNA, the CDR3 is TGTGCCAGCAGATCTACAGGGGGTGGAAATGGCTACACCTTC. Its protein is CASRSTGGGNGYTF.

V is TRBV6-6 and J is TRBJ1-5, with D unclear. CDR3 length: 15 amino acids. Germline V gives CDR1 MNHNY, CDR2 SVGAGI (reference sequence). The ends were cut back, 2 bases at V and 1 base at J, with 9 bases in the middle. CDR3: CASSYVRGSNQPQHF. The CDR3 DNA follows: TGTGCCAGCAGTTACGTTCGCGGGAGCAATCAGCCCCAGCATTTT.

The chain recombines TRBV7-2 with TRBJ2-1; the D is unclear. With 0 bases removed from V and 7 bases from J, the gap between germline ends came to 4 bases. This CDR3 is 12 amino acids long. CDR1 is SGHTA, CDR2 FQGNSA, per germline. DNA of the CDR3: TGTGCCAGCAGCTTAGCGCGGAATGAGCAGTTCTTC. Protein product: CASSLARNEQFF.

This clone appeared a single time. V is TRBV11-3 and J is TRBJ1-6; perhaps TRBD1 as D (5 bases). The germline gives CDR1 SGHNT, CDR2 YENEEA. CDR3 length equals 20 residues. V was pared by 5 bases and J by 0 bases, with 23 bases between. This chain's CDR3 is CASSPEPDKIPPSYNSPLHF. The CDR3, as DNA: TGTGCCAGCAGCCCGGAACCGGACAAAATTCCACCCTCCTATAATTCACCCCTCCACTTT.

CDR3: CASSLGQIYSGNTIYF. The CDR3 DNA reads TGCGCCAGCAGCCTGGGACAAATCTACTCTGGAAACACCATATATTTT. The chain couples TRBV5-1 to TRBJ1-3; possible D gene TRBD1, 6 bases. The length of the CDR3 is 16 residues. V was clipped by 4 bases and J by 0 bases, with 14 bases between them. Germline V gene sequence: CDR1 SGHRS, CDR2 YFSETQ.

For the CDR3, the DNA is TGTGCCAGCAGCCCCCGCGGACAGGGGGCAAGCACAGATACGCAGTATTTT. Protein sequence: CASSPRGQGASTDTQYF. The rearrangement joins TRBV3-1 (or the pseudogene TRBV3-2) to TRBJ2-3; 11 positions match TRBD1. After removal of 4 bases from V and 0 bases from J, the junction contained 6 bases not matched to a gene. The germline V gene encodes CDR1 LGHDT and CDR2 YNNKEL (reference sequence). The CDR3 loop spans 17 amino acids.

The rearrangement joins TRBV20-1 to TRBJ1-2, with D possibly being TRBD1 (6 bases). CDR3 length: 11 amino acids. Germline V gives CDR1 DFQATT, CDR2 SNEGSKA (reference sequence). V dropped 8 bases and J dropped 7 bases, with 14 bases sitting between them. The chain's CDR3 is CSISAGAGYTF. The DNA of the CDR3 is TGCAGTATTTCGGCAGGGGCTGGCTACACCTTC.

V and J are TRBV14 and TRBJ1-6; 7 bases map to TRBD1. The ends lost 3 bases at V and 6 bases at J; junction bases unmatched: 5. Germline CDR1 and CDR2: SGHDN and FVKESK. This CDR3 is 15 amino acids long. The CDR3 DNA sequence: TGTGCCAGCAGCCAGACAGGGCCCGTTAATTCACCCCTCCACTTT. It is translated as CASSQTGPVNSPLHF.

The gene calls are TRBV28 and TRBJ1-2; 9 nucleotides line up with TRBD1. CDR1 and CDR2 (germline): MDHEN, SYDVKM. The ends lost 10 bases at V and 6 bases at J; junction bases unmatched: 15. The CDR3 extends over 15 amino acids. The CDR3 nucleotides read TGTGCCACCGGACCAGGCGGGACAGGGTATGATGGCTACACCTTC. Its protein is CATGPGGTGYDGYTF.

This clone showed up just once. The chain links TRBV5-4 to TRBJ2-5; D is perhaps TRBD1 (5 bases). V lost 1 base, J lost 4 bases, and 5 bases lay in between. Germline V CDR1 and CDR2: SGHNT, YYREEE (reference sequence). The CDR3 consists of 12 residues. The CDR3 reads CASSLRGETQYF. The CDR3, as DNA: TGTGCCAGCAGCTTGAGGGGAGAGACCCAGTACTTC.

The chain combines TRBV18 with TRBJ2-7; 7 nucleotides match TRBD2. CDR1 and CDR2 from the germline V gene are KGHSH and LQKENI. The junction had 11 bases not matched to a gene; V was cut back by 3 bases and J by 6 bases. This CDR3 comprises 15 residues. Here the CDR3 reads CASSPLGQGRGEQYF. For the CDR3, the DNA is TGTGCCAGCTCACCCTTGGGCCAAGGGAGGGGCGAGCAGTACTTC.

Only a few counts were recorded for this clone. The chain joins TRBV19 to TRBJ2-3; D call uncertain. This CDR3 has 12 amino acids. Trimming stripped 1 base from V and 4 bases from J, with 3 bases between. Germline V gives CDR1 LNHDA, CDR2 SQIVND (reference sequence). CDR3 DNA: TGTGCCAGTAGTATAGTCGCAGATACGCAGTATTTT. This sequence encodes CASSIVADTQYF.

This chain links TRBV6-2 or TRBV6-3 with TRBJ1-2; D remains unclear. The germline gives CDR1 MNHEY, CDR2 SVGEGT. The V gene lost 5 bases and the J gene lost 7 bases, with 17 bases spanning the gap. This CDR3 is built from 14 residues. The DNA of the CDR3 is TGTGCCAGCAGTCTATCTACTTCGGGTGGTGGCTACACCTTC. Its translation: CASSLSTSGGGYTF.

The CDR3 loop is CASSQEPIQGTDTQYF. CDR3 DNA: TGCGCCAGCAGCCAAGAGCCGATTCAGGGGACAGATACGCAGTATTTT. The chain recombines TRBV4-3 with TRBJ2-3, with D maybe TRBD1 (6 bases). There are 16 residues in the CDR3. V dropped 0 bases and J dropped 3 bases, with 13 bases sitting between them. CDR1 is LGHNA and CDR2 is YSLEER in the germline V gene.